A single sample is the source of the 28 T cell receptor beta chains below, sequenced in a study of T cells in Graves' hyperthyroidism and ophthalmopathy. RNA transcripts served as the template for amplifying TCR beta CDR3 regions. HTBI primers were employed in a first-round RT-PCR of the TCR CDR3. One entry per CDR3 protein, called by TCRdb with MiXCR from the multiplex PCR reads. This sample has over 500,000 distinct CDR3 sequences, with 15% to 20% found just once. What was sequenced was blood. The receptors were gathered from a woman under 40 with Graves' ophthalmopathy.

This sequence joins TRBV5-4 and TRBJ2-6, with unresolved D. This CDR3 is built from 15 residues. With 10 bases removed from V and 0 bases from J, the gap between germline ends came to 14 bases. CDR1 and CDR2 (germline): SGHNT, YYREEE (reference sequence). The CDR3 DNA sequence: TGTGCCTGTCGCCCCTGGGGCTCTGGGGCCAACGTCCTGACTTTC. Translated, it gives CACRPWGSGANVLTF.

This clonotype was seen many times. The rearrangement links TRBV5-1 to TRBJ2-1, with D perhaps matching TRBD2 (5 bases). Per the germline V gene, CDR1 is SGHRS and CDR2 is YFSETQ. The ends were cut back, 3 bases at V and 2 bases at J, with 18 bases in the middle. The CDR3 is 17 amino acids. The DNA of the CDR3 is TGCGCCAGCAGCTGGGCGAGTAGGACTCAGACCTACAATGAGCAGTTCTTC. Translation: CASSWASRTQTYNEQFF.

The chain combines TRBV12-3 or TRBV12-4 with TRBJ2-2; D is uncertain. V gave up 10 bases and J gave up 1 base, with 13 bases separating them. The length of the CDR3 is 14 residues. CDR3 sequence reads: CATQGRLNTGELFF. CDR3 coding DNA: TGTGCCACCCAAGGGCGGTTGAACACCGGGGAGCTGTTTTTT.

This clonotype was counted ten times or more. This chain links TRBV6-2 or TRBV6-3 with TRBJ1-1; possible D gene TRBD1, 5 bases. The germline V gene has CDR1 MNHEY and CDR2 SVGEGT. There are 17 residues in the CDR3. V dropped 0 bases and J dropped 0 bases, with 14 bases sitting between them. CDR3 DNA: TGTGCCAGCAGTTACTCAAGCTGGGACGGCATGAACACTGAAGCTTTCTTT. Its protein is CASSYSSWDGMNTEAFF.

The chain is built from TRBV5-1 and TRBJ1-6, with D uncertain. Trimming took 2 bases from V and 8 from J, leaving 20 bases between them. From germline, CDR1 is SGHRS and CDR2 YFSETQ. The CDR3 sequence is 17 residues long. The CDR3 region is CASSLTLPGIADSPLHF. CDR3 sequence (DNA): TGCGCCAGCAGCTTAACCCTGCCGGGAATCGCAGATTCACCCCTCCACTTT.

This chain's CDR3 is CSAGQGFLNGANVLTF. The CDR3 region has the DNA TGCAGCGCGGGACAGGGGTTTCTTAATGGGGCCAACGTCCTGACTTTC. The chain is built from TRBV29-1 and TRBJ2-6; 10 positions match TRBD1. The J segment lost 3 bases and the V segment lost 7 bases, leaving 9 bases of the junction unmatched. The CDR3 spans 16 residues. Germline CDR1 reads SQVTM; CDR2 reads ANQGSEA.

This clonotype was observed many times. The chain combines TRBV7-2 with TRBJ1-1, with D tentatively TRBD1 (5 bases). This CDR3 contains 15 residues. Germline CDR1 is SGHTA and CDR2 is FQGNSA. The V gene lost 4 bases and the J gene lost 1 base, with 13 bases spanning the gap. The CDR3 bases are TGTGCCAGCAGCTCCCCGCCGAGGGGGAACACTGAAGCTTTCTTT. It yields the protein CASSSPPRGNTEAFF.

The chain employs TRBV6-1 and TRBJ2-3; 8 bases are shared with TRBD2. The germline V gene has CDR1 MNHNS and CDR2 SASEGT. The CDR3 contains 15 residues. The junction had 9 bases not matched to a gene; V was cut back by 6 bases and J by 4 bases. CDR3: CASRFSGTGADTQYF. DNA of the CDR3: TGTGCCAGCAGGTTTAGCGGGACCGGGGCAGATACGCAGTATTTT.

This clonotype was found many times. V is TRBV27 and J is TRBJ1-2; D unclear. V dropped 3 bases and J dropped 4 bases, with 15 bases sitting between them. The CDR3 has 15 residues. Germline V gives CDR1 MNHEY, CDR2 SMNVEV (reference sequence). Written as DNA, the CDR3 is TGTGCCAGCAGTTTTATACCGGCCCGGAGCTATGGCTACACCTTC. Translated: CASSFIPARSYGYTF.

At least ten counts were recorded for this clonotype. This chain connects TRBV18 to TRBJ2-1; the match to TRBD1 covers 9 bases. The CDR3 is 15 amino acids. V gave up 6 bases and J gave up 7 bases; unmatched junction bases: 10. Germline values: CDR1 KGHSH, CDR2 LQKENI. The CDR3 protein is CASSYRDRVSNEQFF. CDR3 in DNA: TGTGCCAGCTCGTACCGGGACAGGGTTTCGAATGAGCAGTTCTTC.

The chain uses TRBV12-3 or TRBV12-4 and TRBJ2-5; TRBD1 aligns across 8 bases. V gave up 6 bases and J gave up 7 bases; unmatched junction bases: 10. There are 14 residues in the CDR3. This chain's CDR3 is CASSEAAGGGTQYF. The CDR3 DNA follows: TGTGCCAGCAGCGAGGCGGCAGGGGGCGGGACCCAGTACTTC.

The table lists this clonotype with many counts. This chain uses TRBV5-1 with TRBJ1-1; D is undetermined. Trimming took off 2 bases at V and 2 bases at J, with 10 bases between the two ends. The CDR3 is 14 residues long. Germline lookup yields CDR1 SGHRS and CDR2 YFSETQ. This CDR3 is CASSLKAENTEAFF. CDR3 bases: TGCGCCAGCAGCTTAAAAGCGGAAAACACTGAAGCTTTCTTT.

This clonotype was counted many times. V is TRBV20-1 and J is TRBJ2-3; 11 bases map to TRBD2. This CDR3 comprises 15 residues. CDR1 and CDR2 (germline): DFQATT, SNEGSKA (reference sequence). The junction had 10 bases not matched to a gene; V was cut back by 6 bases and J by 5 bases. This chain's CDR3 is CSAHLLAGGVDTQYF. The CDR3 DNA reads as TGCAGTGCCCACCTCCTAGCGGGGGGAGTAGATACGCAGTATTTT.

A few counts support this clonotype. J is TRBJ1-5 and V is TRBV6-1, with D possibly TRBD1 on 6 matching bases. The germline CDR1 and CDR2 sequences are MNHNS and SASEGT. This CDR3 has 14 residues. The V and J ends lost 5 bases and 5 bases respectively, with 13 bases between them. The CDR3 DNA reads TGTGCCAGCAGTCGGGGGGGCCAACATCAGCCCCAGCATTTT. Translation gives CASSRGGQHQPQHF.

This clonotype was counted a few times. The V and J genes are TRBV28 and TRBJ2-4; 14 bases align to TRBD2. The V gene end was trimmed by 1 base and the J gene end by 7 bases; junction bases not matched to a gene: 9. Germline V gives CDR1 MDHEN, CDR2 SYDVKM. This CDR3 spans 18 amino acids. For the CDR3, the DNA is TGTGCCAGCAGTTTATCCTCGACTAGCGGGAGGGCCTGGAACATTCAGTACTTC. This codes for CASSLSSTSGRAWNIQYF. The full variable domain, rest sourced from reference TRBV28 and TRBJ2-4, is DVKVTQSSRYLVKRTGEKVFLECVQDMDHENMFWYRQDPGLGLRLIYFSYDVKMKEKGDIPEGYSVSREKKERFSLILESASTNQTSMYLCASSLSSTSGRAWNIQYFGAGTRLSVL.

The CDR3 nucleotides are TGCGCCAGCAGCTTGGCACCTCGATCGGGGACTGAAGCTTTCTTT. This encodes CASSLAPRSGTEAFF. The chain combines TRBV5-1 with TRBJ1-1; D gene unclear. The CDR3 has 15 amino acids. Germline-derived CDR1 and CDR2 are SGHRS and YFSETQ. V lost 0 bases and J lost 5, with 14 bases in between.

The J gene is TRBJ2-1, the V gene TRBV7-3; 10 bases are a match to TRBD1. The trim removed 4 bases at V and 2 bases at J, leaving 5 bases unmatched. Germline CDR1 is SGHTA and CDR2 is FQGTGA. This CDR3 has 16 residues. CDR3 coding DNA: TGTGCCAGCAGCTCGACAGGGGGCTTGACCTACAATGAGCAGTTCTTC. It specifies CASSSTGGLTYNEQFF.

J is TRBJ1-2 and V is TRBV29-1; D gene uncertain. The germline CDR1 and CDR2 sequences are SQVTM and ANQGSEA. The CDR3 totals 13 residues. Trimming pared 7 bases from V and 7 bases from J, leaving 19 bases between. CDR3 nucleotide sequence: TGCAGCGCATACTCGCTGGCGATTGGTGGCTACACCTTC. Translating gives CSAYSLAIGGYTF.

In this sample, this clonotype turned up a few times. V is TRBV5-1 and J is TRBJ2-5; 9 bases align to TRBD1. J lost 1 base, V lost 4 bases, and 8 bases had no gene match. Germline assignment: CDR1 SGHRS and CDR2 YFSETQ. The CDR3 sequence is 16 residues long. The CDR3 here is CASSRDRVGGQETQYF. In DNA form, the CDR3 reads TGCGCCAGCAGCCGGGACAGGGTGGGCGGCCAAGAGACCCAGTACTTC.

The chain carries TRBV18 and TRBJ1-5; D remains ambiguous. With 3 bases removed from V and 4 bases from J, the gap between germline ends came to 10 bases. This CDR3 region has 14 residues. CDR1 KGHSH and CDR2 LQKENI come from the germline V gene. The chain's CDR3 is CASSPERVNQPQHF. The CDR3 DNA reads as TGTGCCAGCTCACCTGAACGGGTTAATCAGCCCCAGCATTTT.

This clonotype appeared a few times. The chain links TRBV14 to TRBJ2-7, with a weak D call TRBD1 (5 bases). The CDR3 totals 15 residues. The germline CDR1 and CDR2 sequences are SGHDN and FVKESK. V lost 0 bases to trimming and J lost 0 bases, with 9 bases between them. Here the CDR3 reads CASSQEAGISYEQYF. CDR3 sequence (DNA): TGTGCCAGCAGCCAAGAGGCAGGGATCTCCTACGAGCAGTACTTC.

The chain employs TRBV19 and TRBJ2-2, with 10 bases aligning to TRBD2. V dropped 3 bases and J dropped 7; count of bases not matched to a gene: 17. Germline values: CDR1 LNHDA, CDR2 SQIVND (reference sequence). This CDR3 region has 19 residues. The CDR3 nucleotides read TGTGCCAGTAGTATTCGTCCCGCTAGCGGGAGATTTGGTAGCGGGGAGCTGTTTTTT. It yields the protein CASSIRPASGRFGSGELFF.

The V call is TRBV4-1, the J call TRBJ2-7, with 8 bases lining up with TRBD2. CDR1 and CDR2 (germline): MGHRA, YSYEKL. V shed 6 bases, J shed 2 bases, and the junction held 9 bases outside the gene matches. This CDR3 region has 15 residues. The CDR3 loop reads CASRQEREGAYEQYF. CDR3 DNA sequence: TGCGCCAGCAGACAGGAACGGGAGGGGGCCTACGAGCAGTACTTC.

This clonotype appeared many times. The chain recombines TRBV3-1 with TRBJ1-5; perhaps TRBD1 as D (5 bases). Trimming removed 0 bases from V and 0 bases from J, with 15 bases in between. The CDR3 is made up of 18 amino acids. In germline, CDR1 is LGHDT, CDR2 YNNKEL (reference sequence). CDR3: CASSQDPMGVDSNQPQHF. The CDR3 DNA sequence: TGTGCCAGCAGCCAAGATCCCATGGGGGTGGATAGCAATCAGCCCCAGCATTTT.

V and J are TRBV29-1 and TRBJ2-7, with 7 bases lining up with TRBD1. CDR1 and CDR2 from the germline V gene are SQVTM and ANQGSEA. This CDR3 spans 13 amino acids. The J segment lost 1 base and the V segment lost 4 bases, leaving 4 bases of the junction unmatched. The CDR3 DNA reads TGCAGCGTTGCGCGACAGGGTTCCTACGAGCAGTACTTC. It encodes CSVARQGSYEQYF.

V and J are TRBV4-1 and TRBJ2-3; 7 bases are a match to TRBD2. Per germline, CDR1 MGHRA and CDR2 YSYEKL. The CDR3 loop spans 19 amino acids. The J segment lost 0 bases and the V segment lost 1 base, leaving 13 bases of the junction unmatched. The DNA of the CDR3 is TGCGCCAGCAGCCAAGGACTAGCTGACGGTGTTATTAGCACAGATACGCAGTATTTT. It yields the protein CASSQGLADGVISTDTQYF.

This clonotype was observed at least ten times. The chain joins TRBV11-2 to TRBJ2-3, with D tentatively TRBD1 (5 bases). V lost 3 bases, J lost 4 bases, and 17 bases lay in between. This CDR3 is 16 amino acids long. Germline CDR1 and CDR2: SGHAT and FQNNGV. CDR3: CASSFRVVGLSDTQYF. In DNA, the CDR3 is TGTGCCAGCAGCTTCAGGGTTGTGGGGCTCTCAGATACGCAGTATTTT.

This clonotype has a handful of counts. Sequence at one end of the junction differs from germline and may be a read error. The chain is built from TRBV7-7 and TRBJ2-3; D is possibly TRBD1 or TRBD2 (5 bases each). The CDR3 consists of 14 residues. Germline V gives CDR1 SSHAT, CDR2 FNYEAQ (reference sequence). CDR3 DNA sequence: TGTGCTAGCAGCTTGGGGGACGTGGAGGATACGCAGTATTTT. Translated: CASSLGDVEDTQYF.